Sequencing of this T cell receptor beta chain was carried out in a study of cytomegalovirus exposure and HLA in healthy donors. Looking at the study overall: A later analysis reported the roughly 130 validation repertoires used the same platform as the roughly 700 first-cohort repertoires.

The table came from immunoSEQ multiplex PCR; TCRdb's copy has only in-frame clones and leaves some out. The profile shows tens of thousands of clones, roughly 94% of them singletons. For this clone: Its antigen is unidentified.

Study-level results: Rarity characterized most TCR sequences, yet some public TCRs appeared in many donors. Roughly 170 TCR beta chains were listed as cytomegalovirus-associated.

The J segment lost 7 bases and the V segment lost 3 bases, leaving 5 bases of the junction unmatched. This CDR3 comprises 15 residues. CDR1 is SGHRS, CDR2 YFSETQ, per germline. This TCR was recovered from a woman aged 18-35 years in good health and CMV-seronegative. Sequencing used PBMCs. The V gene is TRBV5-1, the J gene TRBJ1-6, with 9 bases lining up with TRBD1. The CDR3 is CASSWDRAVNSPLHF. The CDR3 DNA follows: TGCGCCAGCAGCTGGGACAGGGCAGTCAATTCACCCCTCCACTTT.